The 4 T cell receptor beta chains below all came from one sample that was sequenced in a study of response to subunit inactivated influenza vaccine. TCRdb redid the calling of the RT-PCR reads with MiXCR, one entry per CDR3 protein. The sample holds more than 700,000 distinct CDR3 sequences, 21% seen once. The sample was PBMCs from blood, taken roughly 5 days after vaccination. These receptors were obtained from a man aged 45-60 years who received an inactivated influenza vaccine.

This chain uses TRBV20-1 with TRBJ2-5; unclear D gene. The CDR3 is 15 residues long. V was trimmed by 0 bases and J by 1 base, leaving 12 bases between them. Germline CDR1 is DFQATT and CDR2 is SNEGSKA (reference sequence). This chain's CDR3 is CSARDLRQLQETQYF. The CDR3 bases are TGCAGTGCTAGAGATCTCCGGCAGCTCCAAGAGACCCAGTACTTC.

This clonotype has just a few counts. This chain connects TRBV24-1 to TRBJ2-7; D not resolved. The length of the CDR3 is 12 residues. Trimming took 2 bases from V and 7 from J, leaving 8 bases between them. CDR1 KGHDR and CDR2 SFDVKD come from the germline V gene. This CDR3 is CATSDSSWEQYF. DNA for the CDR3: TGTGCCACCAGTGATTCCAGTTGGGAGCAGTACTTC.

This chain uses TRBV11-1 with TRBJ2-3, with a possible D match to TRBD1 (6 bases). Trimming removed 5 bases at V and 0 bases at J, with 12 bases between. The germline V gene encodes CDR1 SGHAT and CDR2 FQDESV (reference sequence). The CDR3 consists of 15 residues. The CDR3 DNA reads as TGTGCCAGCAGCCCGGATGGGGGCAGCACAGATACGCAGTATTTT. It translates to CASSPDGGSTDTQYF.

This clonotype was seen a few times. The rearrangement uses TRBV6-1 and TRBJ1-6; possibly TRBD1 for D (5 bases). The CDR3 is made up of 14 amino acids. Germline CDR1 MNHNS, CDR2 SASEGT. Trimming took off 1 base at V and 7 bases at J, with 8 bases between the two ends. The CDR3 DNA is TGTGCCAGCAGTGAAGGGGGGGGAAATTCACCCCTCCACTTT. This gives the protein CASSEGGGNSPLHF.